A selection of T cell receptor beta chains follows, all from one sample in a study of blood T cell repertoires in COVID-19. Assay: immunoSEQ multiplex PCR; the TCRdb copy retains only in-frame clones and omits some. The repertoire holds approximately 270,000 clones, with 70% to 90% as singletons. The specimen was peripheral blood. The receptor source for this set is a man aged 18-30 years with active or convalescent COVID-19. Both conserved end residues are part of each CDR3. The order of the fields is D gene, J gene, clone size, V gene, CDR3 protein, CDR3 DNA. A D gene is named only where the DNA matches it firmly. A clone size is listed for some rows: how often the clone was seen (once, few, many), or a class if it is expanded.

. | TRBJ2-7 | . | TRBV7-8 | CASSPLGKFYEQYF | TGTGCCAGCAGCCCGCTGGGCAAGTTTTACGAGCAGTACTTC
. | TRBJ2-7 | . | TRBV5-6 | CASSLPTGLVGEQYF | TGTGCCAGCAGCTTACCGACAGGATTAGTCGGCGAGCAGTACTTC
. | TRBJ1-2 | . | TRBV5-1 | CASSPIPGTEYGYTF | TGCGCCAGCAGCCCCATCCCCGGGACTGAATATGGCTACACCTTC
TRBD2 | TRBJ2-1 | . | TRBV2 | CAGGLAGNEQFF | TGTGCCGGGGGACTAGCGGGAAACGAGCAGTTCTTC
. | TRBJ1-3 | . | TRBV4-2 | CASSQLEGVGNTIYF | TGTGCCAGCAGCCAACTAGAGGGGGTTGGAAACACCATATATTTT
TRBD1 | TRBJ1-1 | . | TRBV14 | CASRSGGGLAFF | TGTGCCAGCAGGTCAGGGGGAGGATTGGCTTTCTTT
. | TRBJ1-6 | . | TRBV28 | CASSLLSWGVNGNSPLHF | TGTGCCAGCAGTTTATTAAGTTGGGGGGTTAACGGTAATTCACCCCTCCACTTT
TRBD2 | TRBJ2-1 | . | TRBV7-3 | CASSLTAGREDEQFF | TGTGCCAGCAGCTTAACGGCAGGGAGGGAGGATGAGCAGTTCTTC
TRBD2 | TRBJ2-3 | . | TRBV5-1 | CASSFTGTSGSFTDTQYF | TGCGCCAGCAGCTTCACCGGGACTAGCGGGAGTTTCACAGATACGCAGTATTTT
TRBD2 | TRBJ2-1 | . | TRBV6-2/TRBV6-3 | CASSHDLAGGRGEQFF | TGTGCCAGCAGCCATGATTTAGCGGGGGGGCGCGGTGAGCAGTTCTTC
TRBD2 | TRBJ2-1 | . | TRBV20-1 | CSASASGSSNEQFF | TGCAGTGCTAGTGCCAGCGGGAGTTCGAATGAGCAGTTCTTC
TRBD1 | TRBJ2-7 | . | TRBV4-1 | CASSELLRDRSYEQYF | TGCGCCAGCAGCGAACTTCTCCGGGACAGGTCCTACGAGCAGTACTTC
TRBD1 | TRBJ1-5 | . | TRBV28 | CASSFPTGVAIRQPQHF | TGTGCCAGCAGTTTTCCCACAGGGGTGGCCATACGACAGCCCCAGCATTTT
. | TRBJ1-5 | . | TRBV7-2 | CASSFGGYSNQPQHF | TGTGCCAGCAGCTTTGGGGGGTATAGCAATCAGCCCCAGCATTTT
. | TRBJ1-6 | . | TRBV4-3 | CASSPRTAAYNSPLHF | TGCGCCAGCAGTCCGAGGACAGCAGCCTATAATTCACCCCTCCACTTT
. | TRBJ1-6 | . | TRBV7-9 | CASSLGQTNNSPLHF | TGTGCCAGCAGCTTGGGTCAAACTAATAATTCACCCCTCCACTTT
TRBD2 | TRBJ2-7 | . | TRBV29-1 | CSVELSGRPYEQYF | TGCAGCGTTGAGTTAAGCGGGAGGCCCTACGAGCAGTACTTC
. | TRBJ2-2 | . | TRBV29-1 | CSVERVNTGELFF | TGCAGCGTTGAGAGGGTGAACACCGGGGAGCTGTTTTTT
. | TRBJ2-2 | . | TRBV12-3/TRBV12-4 | CASLQTQTGELFF | TGTGCCAGCCTCCAGACTCAGACCGGGGAGCTGTTTTTT
. | TRBJ1-1 | . | TRBV28 | CATQGLNTEAFF | TGTGCCACCCAGGGATTGAACACTGAAGCTTTCTTT
. | TRBJ1-1 | . | TRBV28 | CASSEVYQTTEAFF | TGTGCCAGCAGCGAGGTCTACCAGACCACTGAAGCTTTCTTT
TRBD1 | TRBJ2-6 | . | TRBV19 | CASKEQGALLGANVLTF | TGTGCCAGTAAAGAACAGGGGGCTTTATTGGGGGCCAACGTCCTGACTTTC
TRBD1 | TRBJ1-4 | . | TRBV10-3 | CAIRGQGNEKLFF | TGTGCCATCAGGGGACAGGGGAATGAAAAACTGTTTTTT
TRBD2 | TRBJ2-1 | . | TRBV14 | CASSPWGAGGLNEQFF | TGTGCCAGCAGTCCTTGGGGGGCGGGAGGTTTGAATGAGCAGTTCTTC
. | TRBJ2-2 | . | TRBV11-2 | CASSFSRVTGELFF | TGTGCCAGCAGCTTTTCGAGGGTCACCGGGGAGCTGTTTTTT
TRBD1 | TRBJ1-2 | . | TRBV29-1 | CSVPGGTGATWSYGYTF | TGCAGCGTCCCAGGAGGGACAGGGGCCACCTGGAGCTATGGCTACACCTTC
. | TRBJ2-5 | once | TRBV7-6 | CASSLTGPGGQETQYF | TGTGCCAGCAGCCTCACGGGCCCCGGGGGCCAAGAGACCCAGTACTTC
TRBD1 | TRBJ2-3 | . | TRBV7-8 | CASSRIFPGQGATDTQYF | TGTGCCAGCAGCCGAATATTTCCGGGACAGGGGGCCACAGATACGCAGTATTTT
TRBD1 | TRBJ2-2 | . | TRBV19 | CASSSGTGGTGELFF | TGTGCCAGTAGTTCCGGGACAGGGGGCACCGGGGAGCTGTTTTTT
TRBD1 | TRBJ2-3 | . | TRBV30 | CAWSERGRVRTDTQYF | TGTGCCTGGAGTGAGAGGGGGCGAGTTAGAACAGATACGCAGTATTTT
TRBD1 | TRBJ1-2 | . | TRBV18 | CASSPLPGQGRYGYTF | TGTGCCAGCTCACCGCTACCGGGACAGGGGCGGTATGGCTACACCTTC
. | TRBJ2-1 | . | TRBV7-3 | CASSLWQGPYNEQFF | TGTGCCAGCAGCTTATGGCAGGGTCCATACAATGAGCAGTTCTTC
. | TRBJ1-2 | few | TRBV24-1 | CATSDLKGLGGYTF | TGTGCCACCAGTGATTTGAAGGGGCTAGGTGGCTACACCTTC
TRBD1 | TRBJ1-2 | . | TRBV5-1 | CASSPGTGGTYGYTF | TGCGCCAGCAGCCCAGGGACAGGGGGCACCTATGGCTACACCTTC
. | TRBJ1-1 | . | TRBV6-2/TRBV6-3 | CASTPRPVLNTEAFF | TGTGCCAGCACCCCGCGTCCGGTCCTGAACACTGAAGCTTTCTTT
TRBD1 | TRBJ1-4 | . | TRBV11-2 | CASSLEGQGGEKLFF | TGTGCCAGCAGCTTAGAGGGACAGGGAGGCGAAAAACTGTTTTTT
. | TRBJ2-1 | . | TRBV7-2 | CASSFSSYSSYNEQFF | TGTGCCAGCAGCTTCTCCTCCTATAGCTCCTACAATGAGCAGTTCTTC
TRBD2 | TRBJ2-7 | . | TRBV6-5 | CASSGSSYEQYF | TGTGCCAGTAGCGGGAGCTCCTACGAGCAGTACTTC
TRBD1 | TRBJ1-5 | once | TRBV7-9 | CASSLEGARNQPQHF | TGTGCCAGCAGCTTAGAGGGGGCGCGTAATCAGCCCCAGCATTTT
. | TRBJ1-1 | few | TRBV7-3 | CASSLEGRGTEAFF | TGTGCCAGCAGCTTAGAGGGCCGCGGCACTGAAGCTTTCTTT
. | TRBJ1-1 | once | TRBV5-3 | CARSLRIGAGVVCTEAFF | TGTGCCAGAAGCTTGCGTATTGGGGCCGGTGTAGTATGCACTGAAGCTTTCTTT
. | TRBJ1-4 | . | TRBV18 | CASSRGGDEKLFF | TGTGCCAGCTCAAGGGGAGGGGATGAAAAACTGTTTTTT
TRBD1 | TRBJ2-7 | . | TRBV7-9 | CASSFTGGYSYEQYF | TGTGCCAGCAGCTTCACAGGGGGCTACTCCTACGAGCAGTACTTC
TRBD1 | TRBJ1-3 | many | TRBV11-2 | CASRRTGGRNTIYF | TGTGCCAGCAGAAGGACAGGGGGCCGAAACACCATATATTTT
TRBD1 | TRBJ2-2 | . | TRBV30 | CAWTDRLDAGELFF | TGTGCCTGGACGGACAGGTTGGACGCCGGGGAGCTGTTTTTT
TRBD2 | TRBJ2-3 | . | TRBV6-2/TRBV6-3 | CASSPSGAEVDTQYF | TGTGCCAGCAGCCCTAGCGGCGCCGAGGTGGATACGCAGTATTTT
TRBD1 | TRBJ1-2 | . | TRBV18 | CASSPRGDRANYGYTF | TGTGCCAGCTCACCTCGGGGGGACAGGGCGAACTATGGCTACACCTTC
. | TRBJ1-6 | . | TRBV5-6 | CASSPQGLDNSPLHF | TGTGCCAGCAGCCCCCAGGGACTTGATAATTCACCCCTCCACTTT
TRBD1 | TRBJ2-6 | . | TRBV27 | CATARQGEILSGANVLTF | TGTGCCACGGCCCGACAGGGGGAGATACTCTCTGGGGCCAACGTCCTGACTTTC
. | TRBJ2-7 | . | TRBV10-3 | CAISEAPGRQYF | TGTGCCATCAGTGAGGCCCCAGGGCGGCAGTACTTC
TRBD1 | TRBJ1-4 | . | TRBV6-5 | CASTRDRGWEKLFF | TGTGCCAGCACTCGGGACAGGGGCTGGGAAAAACTGTTTTTT
TRBD2 | TRBJ2-5 | . | TRBV5-1 | CASSLGLAGPPQETQYF | TGCGCCAGCAGCTTGGGACTAGCGGGGCCCCCACAAGAGACCCAGTACTTC
. | TRBJ1-1 | . | TRBV28 | CASRNLQGAFF | TGTGCCAGCAGGAACTTACAGGGAGCTTTCTTT
TRBD1 | TRBJ2-3 | . | TRBV9 | CASSIAGGLGEDTQYF | TGTGCCAGCAGTATAGCAGGGGGTTTGGGGGAAGATACGCAGTATTTT
. | TRBJ1-6 | . | TRBV6-6 | CAGGDYNSPLHF | TGTGCCGGCGGGGACTATAATTCACCCCTCCACTTT
. | TRBJ2-3 | . | TRBV19 | CASSFQLNLRDTQYF | TGTGCCAGTAGTTTCCAGCTGAATCTGCGGGATACGCAGTATTTT
TRBD1 | TRBJ2-1 | . | TRBV28 | CASSLNRGLRQFF | TGTGCCAGCAGTTTAAACAGGGGGTTAAGGCAGTTCTTC